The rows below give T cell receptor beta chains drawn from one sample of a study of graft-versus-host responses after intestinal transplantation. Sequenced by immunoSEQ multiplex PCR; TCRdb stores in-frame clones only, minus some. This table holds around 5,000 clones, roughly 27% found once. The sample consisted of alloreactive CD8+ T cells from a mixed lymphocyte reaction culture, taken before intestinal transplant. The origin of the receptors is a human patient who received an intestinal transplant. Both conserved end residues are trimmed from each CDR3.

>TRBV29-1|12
SGLTPGLGTEAF
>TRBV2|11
ASSEAQWDAQF
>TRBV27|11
ASGLGVTDTQY
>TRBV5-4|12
ASSLDSGANVLT
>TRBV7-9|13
ASSLRLAGDNEQF
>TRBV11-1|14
ASSLDSLAGWETQY
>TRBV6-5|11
ASSIGLAGELF
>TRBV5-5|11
ASSFRGGASIY
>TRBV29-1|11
SVDSPIPRGYT
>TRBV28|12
ASSLGQGWYEQY
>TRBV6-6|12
ASRWAQPTDTQY
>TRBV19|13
ASSMVRQGAYEQY